Sequencing of this TCR beta chain was carried out in a study of T cell responses to AZD1222 COVID-19 vaccine. Assay used: immunoSEQ multiplex PCR; TCRdb lists only in-frame clones, some missing. Here the sample spans approximately 140,000 clones, approximately 78% being singletons. Germline values: CDR1 SGHRS, CDR2 YFSETQ. CDR3 length: 13 amino acids. V was trimmed by 5 bases and J by 1 base, leaving 9 bases between them. The receptor was derived from an adult in good health. Sample: peripheral blood, taken on day 0 of MenACWY control vaccination. The chain couples TRBV5-1 to TRBJ1-1; D remains unclear. The CDR3 bases are TGCGCCAGCAGGTTTAAGGGGAACACTGAAGCTTTCTTT. This codes for CASRFKGNTEAFF.